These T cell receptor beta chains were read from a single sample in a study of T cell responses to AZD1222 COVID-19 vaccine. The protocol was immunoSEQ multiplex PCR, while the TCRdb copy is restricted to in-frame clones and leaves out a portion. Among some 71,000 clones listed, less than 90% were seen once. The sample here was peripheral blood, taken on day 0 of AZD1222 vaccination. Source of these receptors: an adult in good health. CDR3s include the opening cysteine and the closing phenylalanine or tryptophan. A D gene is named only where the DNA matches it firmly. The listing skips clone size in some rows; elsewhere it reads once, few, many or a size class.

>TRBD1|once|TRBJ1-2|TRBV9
CASSATGGTYGYTF
TGTGCCAGCAGCGCTACAGGGGGGACCTATGGCTACACCTTC
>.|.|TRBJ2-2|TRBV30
CAWSVRRGGTGELFF
TGTGCCTGGAGTGTACGTAGGGGGGGCACCGGGGAGCTGTTTTTT
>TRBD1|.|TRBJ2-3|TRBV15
CATSRQGAYTDTQYF
TGTGCCACCAGCCGGCAGGGGGCCTACACAGATACGCAGTATTTT
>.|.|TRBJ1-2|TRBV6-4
CASREGPDYGYTF
TGTGCCAGCAGGGAGGGTCCCGATTATGGCTACACCTTC
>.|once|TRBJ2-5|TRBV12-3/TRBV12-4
CASRMAAQRTQYF
TGTGCCAGCAGAATGGCCGCGCAGAGAACCCAGTACTTC
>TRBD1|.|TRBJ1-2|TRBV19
CASSRDRGPGGYGYTF
TGTGCCAGTAGCCGGGACAGGGGGCCCGGGGGCTATGGCTACACCTTC
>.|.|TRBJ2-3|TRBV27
CASSQTSPGTDTQYF
TGTGCCAGCAGTCAGACTAGTCCTGGCACAGATACGCAGTATTTT
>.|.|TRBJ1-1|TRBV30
CAWGRTAGEAFF
TGTGCCTGGGGAAGGACCGCCGGTGAAGCTTTCTTT
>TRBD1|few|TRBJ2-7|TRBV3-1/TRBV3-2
CASSQGDRDPLGQYF
TGTGCCAGCAGCCAAGGGGACAGGGACCCTTTAGGGCAGTACTTC
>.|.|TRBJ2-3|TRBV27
CASSFSTDTQYF
TGTGCCAGCAGTTTTTCCACAGATACGCAGTATTTT
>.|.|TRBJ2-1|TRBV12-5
CASTMPAYNEQFF
TGTGCTAGTACTATGCCAGCTTACAATGAGCAGTTCTTC
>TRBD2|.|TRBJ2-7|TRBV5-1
CASSQSLAGGNEQYF
TGCGCCAGCAGCCAAAGCCTAGCGGGGGGGAACGAGCAGTACTTC
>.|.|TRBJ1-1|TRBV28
CASSPRGWGYTEAFF
TGTGCCAGCAGCCCAAGAGGGTGGGGGTACACTGAAGCTTTCTTT
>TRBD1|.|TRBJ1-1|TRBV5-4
CASSLRRDRGRFNTEAFF
TGTGCCAGCAGCTTGCGCAGGGACAGGGGGCGATTTAACACTGAAGCTTTCTTT
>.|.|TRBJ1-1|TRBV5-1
CASTTGMNTEAFF
TGCGCCAGCACCACAGGAATGAACACTGAAGCTTTCTTT
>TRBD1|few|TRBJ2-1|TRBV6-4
CARTSRGRGNEQFF
TGTGCCAGAACGTCCAGGGGGCGAGGTAATGAGCAGTTCTTC
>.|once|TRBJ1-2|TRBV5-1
CASSSSSGNYGYTF
TGCGCCAGCAGCTCCTCGTCGGGAAACTATGGCTACACCTTC
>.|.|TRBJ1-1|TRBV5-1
CASSLPGSPEAFF
TGCGCCAGCAGCTTGCCAGGGTCTCCCGAAGCTTTCTTT
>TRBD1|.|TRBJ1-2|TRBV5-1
CASVSTGGVYGYTF
TGCGCCAGCGTTTCGACAGGGGGTGTGTATGGCTACACCTTC
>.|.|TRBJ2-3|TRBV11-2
CASSFGRGGDTQYF
TGTGCCAGCAGCTTCGGACGGGGCGGGGATACGCAGTATTTT
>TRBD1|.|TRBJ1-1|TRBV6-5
CASSYTPGTDAEAFF
TGTGCCAGCAGTTACACGCCTGGGACAGATGCTGAAGCTTTCTTT
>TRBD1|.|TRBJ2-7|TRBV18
CASSPTGDSSYEQYF
TGTGCCAGCTCACCTACAGGGGATAGCTCCTACGAGCAGTACTTC
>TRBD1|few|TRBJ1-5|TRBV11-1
CASSRDRNQPQHF
TGTGCCAGCAGCAGGGACAGGAATCAGCCCCAGCATTTT
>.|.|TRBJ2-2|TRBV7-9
CASSLTTDTGELFF
TGTGCCAGCAGCTTAACGACGGACACCGGGGAGCTGTTTTTT